The 10 T cell receptor beta chains below come from one sample, sequenced in a study of CD8 T cells in Susac syndrome. cDNA came from roughly 0.47 to 1 ug RNA primed by random hexamers. TCRdb redid the calling of the immunoSEQ multiplex PCR reads with MiXCR, one entry per CDR3 protein. The table includes 95,000 to 150,000 distinct CDR3 sequences, roughly 95% detected once. The sample was CD4+ T cells from PBMCs. The receptors stem from a human donor with Susac syndrome.

This chain connects TRBV4-1 to TRBJ2-1; TRBD2 matches at 9 bases. V lost 4 bases to trimming and J lost 4 bases; unmatched junction nucleotides: 8. The CDR3 is 16 residues long. CDR1 and CDR2 from the germline V gene are MGHRA and YSYEKL. Here the CDR3 reads CASSLTTSGNYNEQFF. CDR3 nucleotides: TGCGCCAGCAGCCTAACGACTAGCGGAAATTACAATGAGCAGTTCTTC.

The V call is TRBV20-1, the J call TRBJ1-1, with D hard to call. V dropped 2 bases and J dropped 8 bases, with 21 bases sitting between them. CDR1 DFQATT and CDR2 SNEGSKA come from the germline V gene (reference sequence). The CDR3 is 15 amino acids. CDR3 nucleotides: TGCAGTGCTAGACCGTCTGGACGGGCCGAGAGGGAAGCTTTCTTT. Translation gives CSARPSGRAEREAFF.

The sample holds one count of this clonotype. The chain is built from TRBV18 and TRBJ2-7; TRBD1 is a possible D gene (6 bases). Germline loops: CDR1 KGHSH, CDR2 LQKENI. The CDR3 loop spans 14 amino acids. Deletions cut 2 bases from V and 1 base from J, with 9 bases between. The CDR3 protein is CASSPFGQSYEQYF. The CDR3 nucleotides are TGTGCCAGCTCACCATTCGGACAGTCCTACGAGCAGTACTTC.

This chain joins TRBV7-2 and TRBJ1-5; 8 nucleotides agree with TRBD1. Trimming took 4 bases from V and 5 from J; bases not matched to a gene: 4. Per germline, CDR1 SGHTA and CDR2 FQGNSA. This CDR3 has 14 amino acids. Here the CDR3 DNA reads TGTGCCAGCAGCTCGGGACAGGACTATCAGCCCCAGCATTTT. Encoded protein: CASSSGQDYQPQHF.

The chain uses TRBV3-1 and TRBJ2-1, with 10 bases fitting TRBD2. The germline V gene encodes CDR1 LGHDT and CDR2 YNNKEL (reference sequence). The CDR3 is 15 amino acids. V shed 4 bases and J 3 bases; nucleotides not matched to a gene: 3. In DNA, the CDR3 is TGTGCCAGCAGCCGAGGGACTAGCGACTACAATGAGCAGTTCTTC. This encodes CASSRGTSDYNEQFF.

V and J are TRBV7-2 and TRBJ2-1; TRBD2 aligns across 10 bases. Germline V gives CDR1 SGHTA, CDR2 FQGNSA. The CDR3 loop spans 14 amino acids. V was pared by 8 bases and J by 3 bases, with 4 bases of the junction left unmatched. This CDR3 is CASSWTSGYNEQFF. CDR3 nucleotide sequence: TGTGCCAGCTCGTGGACTAGCGGCTACAATGAGCAGTTCTTC.

The chain uses TRBV28 and TRBJ1-5; D is unclear. Germline V gene sequence: CDR1 MDHEN, CDR2 SYDVKM. This CDR3 spans 13 amino acids. V gave up 11 bases and J gave up 4 bases, with 15 bases separating them. CDR3 nucleotide sequence: TGTGCCGCCAACCCGCAGATAAATCAGCCCCAGCATTTT. Translation gives CAANPQINQPQHF. The full variable domain, with the rest looked up from reference TRBV28 and TRBJ1-5, is DVKVTQSSRYLVKRTGEKVFLECVQDMDHENMFWYRQDPGLGLRLIYFSYDVKMKEKGDIPEGYSVSREKKERFSLILESASTNQTSMYLCAANPQINQPQHFGDGTRLSIL.

The chain has TRBV29-1 and TRBJ1-1, with D possibly matching TRBD1 (6 bases). This CDR3 is built from 12 residues. The V end was cut by 7 bases, the J end by 4 bases, with 13 bases between. CDR1 is SQVTM, CDR2 ANQGSEA, per germline. Here the CDR3 DNA reads TGCAGCGGCAATACAGGGAGCACTGAAGCTTTCTTT. It specifies CSGNTGSTEAFF. The full variable domain, with the rest looked up from reference TRBV29-1 and TRBJ1-1, is SAVISQKPSRDICQRGTSLTIQCQVDSQVTMMFWYRQQPGQSLTLIATANQGSEATYESGFVIDKFPISRPNLTFSTLTVSNMSPEDSSIYLCSGNTGSTEAFFGQGTRLTVV.

This chain joins TRBV7-9 and TRBJ1-1; D call uncertain. The V and J ends lost 5 bases and 3 bases respectively, with 19 bases between them. Per the germline V gene, CDR1 is SEHNR and CDR2 is FQNEAQ (reference sequence). CDR3 length equals 16 residues. The CDR3 here is CASSPRGPPLYTEAFF. The DNA for the CDR3 is TGTGCCAGCAGCCCCCGGGGTCCTCCGCTATACACTGAAGCTTTCTTT. Together with reference TRBV7-9 and TRBJ1-1, the CDR3 gives the full variable domain: DTGVSQNPRHKITKRGQNVTFRCDPISEHNRLYWYRQTLGQGPEFLTYFQNEAQLEKSRLLSDRFSAERPKGSFSTLEIQRTEQGDSAMYLCASSPRGPPLYTEAFFGQGTRLTVV.

CDR3 sequence (DNA): TGTGCCAGCAGCCTAACCGGGACAGGGTATTACAATGAGCAGTTCTTC. It is translated as CASSLTGTGYYNEQFF. This chain links TRBV7-9 with TRBJ2-1; 9 nucleotides match TRBD1. Germline V gene data show CDR1 as SEHNR and CDR2 as FQNEAQ (reference sequence). Trimming removed 5 bases from V and 4 bases from J; junction bases left unmatched: 9. This CDR3 comprises 16 residues. The full variable domain, its missing parts supplied by reference TRBV7-9 and TRBJ2-1, is DTGVSQNPRHKITKRGQNVTFRCDPISEHNRLYWYRQTLGQGPEFLTYFQNEAQLEKSRLLSDRFSAERPKGSFSTLEIQRTEQGDSAMYLCASSLTGTGYYNEQFFGPGTRLTVL.